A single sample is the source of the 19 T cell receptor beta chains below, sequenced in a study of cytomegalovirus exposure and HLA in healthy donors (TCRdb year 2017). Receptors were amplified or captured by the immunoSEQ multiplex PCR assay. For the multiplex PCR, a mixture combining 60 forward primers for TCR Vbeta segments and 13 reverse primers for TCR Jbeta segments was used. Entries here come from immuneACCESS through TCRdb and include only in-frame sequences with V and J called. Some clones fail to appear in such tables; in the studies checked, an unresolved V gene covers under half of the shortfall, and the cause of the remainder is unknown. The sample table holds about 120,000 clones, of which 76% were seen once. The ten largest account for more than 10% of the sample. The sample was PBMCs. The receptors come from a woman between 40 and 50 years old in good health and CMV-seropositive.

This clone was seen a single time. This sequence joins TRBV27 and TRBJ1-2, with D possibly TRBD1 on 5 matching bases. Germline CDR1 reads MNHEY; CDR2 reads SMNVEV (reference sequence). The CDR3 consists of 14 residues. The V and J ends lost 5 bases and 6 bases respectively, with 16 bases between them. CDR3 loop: CASSRGERGDGYTF. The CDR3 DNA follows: TGTGCCAGCAGTCGGGGGGAAAGAGGGGATGGCTACACCTTC.

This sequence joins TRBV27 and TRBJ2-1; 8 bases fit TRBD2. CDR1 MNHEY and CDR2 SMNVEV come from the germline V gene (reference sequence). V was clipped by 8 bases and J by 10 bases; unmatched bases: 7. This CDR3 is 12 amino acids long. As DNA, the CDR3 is TGTGCCAGCCGCGCGGGGGGCGTGGAGCAGTTCTTC. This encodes CASRAGGVEQFF.

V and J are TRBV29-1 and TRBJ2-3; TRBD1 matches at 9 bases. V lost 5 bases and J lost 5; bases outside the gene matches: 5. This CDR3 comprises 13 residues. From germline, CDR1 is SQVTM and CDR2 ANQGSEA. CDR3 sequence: CSVTGGRGDTQYF. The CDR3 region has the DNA TGCAGCGTTACAGGGGGCCGTGGAGATACGCAGTATTTT.

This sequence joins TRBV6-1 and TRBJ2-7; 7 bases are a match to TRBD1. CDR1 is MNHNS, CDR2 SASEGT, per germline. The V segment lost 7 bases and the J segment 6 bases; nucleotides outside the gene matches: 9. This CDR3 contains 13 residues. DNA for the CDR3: TGTGCCAGCACGGAACAGGGGATTGGCGAGCAGTACTTC. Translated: CASTEQGIGEQYF.

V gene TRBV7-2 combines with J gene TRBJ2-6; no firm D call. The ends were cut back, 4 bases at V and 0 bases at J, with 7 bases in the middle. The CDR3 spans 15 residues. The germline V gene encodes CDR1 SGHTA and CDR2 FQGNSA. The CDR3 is CASSSTVSGANVLTF. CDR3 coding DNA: TGTGCCAGCAGCTCAACTGTCTCTGGGGCCAACGTCCTGACTTTC. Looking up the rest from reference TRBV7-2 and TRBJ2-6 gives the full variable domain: GAGVSQSPSNKVTEKGKDVELRCDPISGHTALYWYRQSLGQGLEFLIYFQGNSAPDKSGLPSDRFSAERTGGSVSTLTIQRTQQEDSAVYLCASSSTVSGANVLTFGAGSRLTVL.

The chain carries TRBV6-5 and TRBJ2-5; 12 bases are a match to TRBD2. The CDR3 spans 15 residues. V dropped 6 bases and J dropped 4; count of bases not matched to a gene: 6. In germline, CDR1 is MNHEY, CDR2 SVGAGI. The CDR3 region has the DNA TGTGCCAGCAGGCCGACTAGCGGGGGTCTAGAGACCCAGTACTTC. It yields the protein CASRPTSGGLETQYF.

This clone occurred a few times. The CDR3 protein is CASSYTGGLNIQYF. Here the CDR3 DNA reads TGTGCCAGCAGTTACACGGGGGGGTTAAACATTCAGTACTTC. The chain is built from TRBV6-5 and TRBJ2-4; TRBD2 aligns across 8 bases. This CDR3 is built from 14 residues. The J segment lost 6 bases and the V segment lost 2 bases, leaving 3 bases of the junction unmatched. From germline, CDR1 is MNHEY and CDR2 SVGAGI.

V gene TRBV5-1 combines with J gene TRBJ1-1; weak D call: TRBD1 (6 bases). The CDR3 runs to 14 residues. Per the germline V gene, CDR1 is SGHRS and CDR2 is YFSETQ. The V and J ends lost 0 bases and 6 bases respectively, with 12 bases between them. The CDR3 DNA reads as TGCGCCAGCAGCTTGGGAGGGGGGGGCCCTGAAGCTTTCTTT. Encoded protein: CASSLGGGGPEAFF.

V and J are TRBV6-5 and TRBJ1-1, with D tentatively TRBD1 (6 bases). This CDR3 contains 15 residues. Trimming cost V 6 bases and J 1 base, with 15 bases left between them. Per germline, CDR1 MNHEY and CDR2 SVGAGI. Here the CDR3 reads CASSPIWGQNTEAFF. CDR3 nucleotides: TGTGCCAGCAGCCCTATCTGGGGACAGAACACTGAAGCTTTCTTT.

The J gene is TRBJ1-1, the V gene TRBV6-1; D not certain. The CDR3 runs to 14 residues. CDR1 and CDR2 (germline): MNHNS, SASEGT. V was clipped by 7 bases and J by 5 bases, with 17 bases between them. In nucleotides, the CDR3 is TGTGCCAGCACTGAGCGGGCAATGGGGACTGAAGCTTTCTTT. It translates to CASTERAMGTEAFF.

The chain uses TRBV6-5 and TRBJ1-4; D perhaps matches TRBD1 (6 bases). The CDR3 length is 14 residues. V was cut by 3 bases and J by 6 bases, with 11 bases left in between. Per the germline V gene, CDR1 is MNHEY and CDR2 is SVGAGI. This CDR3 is CASSYKGGDEKLFF. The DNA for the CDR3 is TGTGCCAGCAGTTATAAGGGGGGGGATGAAAAACTGTTTTTT.

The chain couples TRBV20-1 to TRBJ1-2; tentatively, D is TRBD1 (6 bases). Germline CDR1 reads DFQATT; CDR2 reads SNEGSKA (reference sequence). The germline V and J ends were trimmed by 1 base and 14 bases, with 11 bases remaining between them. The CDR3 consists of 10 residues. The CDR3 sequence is CSARVAGDTF. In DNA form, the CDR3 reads TGCAGTGCTAGAGTGGCAGGGGATACCTTC.

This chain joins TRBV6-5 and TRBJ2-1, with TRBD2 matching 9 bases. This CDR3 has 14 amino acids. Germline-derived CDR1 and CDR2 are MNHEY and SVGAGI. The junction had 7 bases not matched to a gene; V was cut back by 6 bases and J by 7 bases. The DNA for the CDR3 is TGTGCCAGCAGGAGCGGGGGGATGTTTAATGAGCAGTTCTTC. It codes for CASRSGGMFNEQFF.

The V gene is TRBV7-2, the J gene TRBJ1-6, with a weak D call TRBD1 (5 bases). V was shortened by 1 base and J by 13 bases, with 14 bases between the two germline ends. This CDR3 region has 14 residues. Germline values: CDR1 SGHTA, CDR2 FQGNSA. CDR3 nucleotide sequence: TGTGCCAGCAGCTTAGAGGGGCAGGCCACCCCCCTCCACTTT. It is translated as CASSLEGQATPLHF. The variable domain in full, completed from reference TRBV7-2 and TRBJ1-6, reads GAGVSQSPSNKVTEKGKDVELRCDPISGHTALYWYRQSLGQGLEFLIYFQGNSAPDKSGLPSDRFSAERTGGSVSTLTIQRTQQEDSAVYLCASSLEGQATPLHFGNGTRLTVT.

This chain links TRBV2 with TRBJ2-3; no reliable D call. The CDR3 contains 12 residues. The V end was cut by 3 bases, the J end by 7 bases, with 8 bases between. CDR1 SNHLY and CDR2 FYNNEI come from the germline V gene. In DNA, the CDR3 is TGTGCCAGCAGTGAGGTAGCCTATACGCAGTATTTT. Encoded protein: CASSEVAYTQYF.

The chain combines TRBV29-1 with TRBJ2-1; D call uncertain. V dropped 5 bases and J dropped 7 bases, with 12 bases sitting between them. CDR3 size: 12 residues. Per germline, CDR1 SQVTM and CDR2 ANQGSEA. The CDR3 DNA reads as TGCAGCGTTCTTGAGATAATTAATGAGCAGTTCTTC. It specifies CSVLEIINEQFF.

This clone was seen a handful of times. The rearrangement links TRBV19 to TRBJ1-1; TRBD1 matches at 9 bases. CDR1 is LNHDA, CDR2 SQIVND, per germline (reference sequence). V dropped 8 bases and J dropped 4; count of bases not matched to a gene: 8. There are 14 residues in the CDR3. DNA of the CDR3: TGTGCCAGTGGAATACAGGGGGCCGGCACTGAAGCTTTCTTT. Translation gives CASGIQGAGTEAFF.

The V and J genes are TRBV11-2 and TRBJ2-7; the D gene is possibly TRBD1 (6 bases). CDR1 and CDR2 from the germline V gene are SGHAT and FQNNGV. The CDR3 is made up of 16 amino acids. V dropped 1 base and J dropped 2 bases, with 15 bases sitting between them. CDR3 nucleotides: TGTGCCAGCAGCTTAGTCGACGGTCAGGGGCCCTACGAGCAGTACTTC. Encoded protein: CASSLVDGQGPYEQYF.

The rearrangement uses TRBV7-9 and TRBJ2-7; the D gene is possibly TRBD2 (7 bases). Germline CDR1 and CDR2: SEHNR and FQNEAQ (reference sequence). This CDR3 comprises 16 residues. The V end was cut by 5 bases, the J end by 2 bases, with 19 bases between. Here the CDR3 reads CASSPRQGTMTYEQYF. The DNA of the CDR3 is TGTGCCAGCAGCCCCCGCCAGGGGACTATGACCTACGAGCAGTACTTC.